The next 19 T cell receptor beta chains were all read from a single sample in a study of T cells after yellow fever vaccination. TCRdb independently ran MiXCR on the 5' RACE reads; one entry per CDR3 protein. The table lists around 360,000 distinct CDR3 sequences, around 10% of them singletons. The sequences come from PBMCs, collected on the day of the first yellow fever vaccination. These receptors were taken from a man aged 18 to 30 who received the YFV17D yellow fever vaccine.

The chain has TRBV19 and TRBJ1-5; D is undetermined. Germline V gives CDR1 LNHDA, CDR2 SQIVND (reference sequence). Trimming left V 6 bases short and J 2 bases short, with 14 bases between. This CDR3 comprises 15 residues. CDR3 sequence reads: CASSTEAVGNQPQHF. The CDR3 coding sequence is TGTGCCAGTAGCACGGAAGCGGTGGGCAATCAGCCCCAGCATTTT. The full variable domain, in which reference TRBV19 and TRBJ1-5 provide the parts outside the CDR3, is DGGITQSPKYLFRKEGQNVTLSCEQNLNHDAMYWYRQDPGQGLRLIYYSQIVNDFQKGDIAEGYSVSREKKESFPLTVTSAQKNPTAFYLCASSTEAVGNQPQHFGDGTRLSIL.

The chain links TRBV15 to TRBJ2-2; D call uncertain. Germline-derived CDR1 and CDR2 are LNHNV and YYDKDF (reference sequence). CDR3 size: 16 residues. Trimming took off 0 bases at V and 4 bases at J, with 12 bases between the two ends. The chain's CDR3 is CATSRDVTESTGELFF. As DNA, the CDR3 is TGTGCCACCAGCAGAGATGTCACTGAAAGCACCGGGGAGCTGTTTTTT.

This clonotype has just a few counts. The chain couples TRBV7-2 to TRBJ2-7; D unclear. Deletions cut 4 bases from V and 2 bases from J, with 12 bases between. The CDR3 totals 14 residues. Germline-derived CDR1 and CDR2 are SGHTA and FQGNSA. The CDR3: CASSSAPGTYEQYV. The DNA of the CDR3 is TGTGCCAGCAGCTCGGCCCCTGGGACCTACGAGCAGTACGTC.

This clonotype occurred a few times. CDR3 coding DNA: TGTGCCAGCAGTTTCGGCGGGACTAGCGGGGGGTACGAGACCCAGTACTTC. Amino acid sequence: CASSFGGTSGGYETQYF. The V call is TRBV6-2 or TRBV6-3, the J call TRBJ2-5, with TRBD2 matching 15 bases. Germline CDR1 is MNHEY and CDR2 is SVGEGT. J gave up 5 bases and V 4 bases, and 8 bases lay outside the gene matches. The CDR3 runs to 17 residues.

Concerning this clonotype: A read error may produce the germline difference seen at one junction end. The chain employs TRBV2 and TRBJ2-2; no firm D call. The germline gives CDR1 SNHLY, CDR2 FYNNEI. The CDR3 has 12 residues. CDR3 protein: CTSAELTGELFF. For the CDR3, the DNA is TGTACCAGCGCGGAGCTCACCGGGGAGCTGTTTTTT.

This clonotype was detected many times. The chain combines TRBV25-1 with TRBJ2-4; D may be TRBD1 (5 bases). CDR1 and CDR2 from the germline V gene are MGHDK and SYGVNS. CDR3 length: 14 amino acids. Trimming removed 4 bases at V and 8 bases at J, with 15 bases between. CDR3 in DNA: TGTGCCAGCAGTGCCTCTGTGGGGCCGGACATTCAGTACTTC. This translates into CASSASVGPDIQYF.

This clonotype was picked up a small number of times. The genes are TRBV29-1 and TRBJ2-1; a possible D gene is TRBD1 (6 bases). With 4 bases removed from V and 1 base from J, the gap between germline ends came to 11 bases. The CDR3 totals 14 residues. Germline lookup yields CDR1 SQVTM and CDR2 ANQGSEA. CDR3 bases: TGCAGCGTTGTAGGGGGTCTTTCCTACAATGAGCAGTTCTTC. Its protein is CSVVGGLSYNEQFF.

This clonotype was observed at least ten times. J is TRBJ2-3 and V is TRBV12-3 or TRBV12-4; 10 positions match TRBD2. V shed 8 bases and J 1 base; nucleotides not matched to a gene: 6. This CDR3 spans 15 amino acids. CDR3 loop: CASRQLAGGTDTQYF. The CDR3 region has the DNA TGTGCCAGCCGTCAGCTAGCGGGGGGCACAGATACGCAGTATTTT.

This clonotype was recorded many times. The chain uses TRBV20-1 and TRBJ2-7, with 10 bases aligning to TRBD1. The germline V gene has CDR1 DFQATT and CDR2 SNEGSKA (reference sequence). V was pared by 3 bases and J by 5 bases, with 7 bases of the junction left unmatched. This CDR3 has 14 amino acids. The CDR3 protein is CSASLGQGRNEQYF. The CDR3, as DNA: TGCAGTGCTAGTTTGGGACAGGGGAGAAACGAGCAGTACTTC.

The chain combines TRBV5-6 with TRBJ2-3; weak D call: TRBD1 (6 bases). Germline CDR1 reads SGHDT; CDR2 reads YYEEEE. This CDR3 comprises 17 residues. Between the trimmed V and J ends, which lost 0 bases and 3 bases, there was a span of 17 bases. CDR3: CASSLGPGTPRTDTQYF. CDR3 sequence (DNA): TGTGCCAGCAGCTTGGGCCCCGGGACACCGAGGACAGATACGCAGTATTTT. The full variable domain, rest sourced from reference TRBV5-6 and TRBJ2-3, is DAGVTQSPTHLIKTRGQQVTLRCSPKSGHDTVSWYQQALGQGPQFIFQYYEEEERQRGNFPDRFSGHQFPNYSSELNVNALLLGDSALYLCASSLGPGTPRTDTQYFGPGTRLTVL.

This clonotype came up many times. The gene calls are TRBV7-2 and TRBJ2-5, with 8 bases matching TRBD2. Germline values: CDR1 SGHTA, CDR2 FQGNSA. This CDR3 spans 15 amino acids. Germline trimming cut 3 bases from V and 1 base from J; bases unmatched to any gene: 4. The DNA for the CDR3 is TGTGCCAGCAGCTTCGTGGCGGGGGGCCAAGAGACCCAGTACTTC. Translating it yields CASSFVAGGQETQYF.

Only a few counts were recorded for this clonotype. The CDR3 region is CASSSRRWSFLATGTDTQYF. The CDR3 DNA reads as TGTGCCAGCAGCTCCCGAAGGTGGTCATTTCTTGCGACAGGCACAGATACGCAGTATTTT. V and J are TRBV11-2 and TRBJ2-3; D is possibly TRBD1 (5 bases). Trimming left V 4 bases short and J 1 base short, with 27 bases between. CDR1 is SGHAT, CDR2 FQNNGV, per germline. The CDR3 runs to 20 residues. Looking up the rest from reference TRBV11-2 and TRBJ2-3 gives the full variable domain: EAGVAQSPRYKIIEKRQSVAFWCNPISGHATLYWYQQILGQGPKLLIQFQNNGVVDDSQLPKDRFSAERLKGVDSTLKIQPAKLEDSAVYLCASSSRRWSFLATGTDTQYFGPGTRLTVL.

The chain links TRBV27 to TRBJ2-6; 9 bases fit TRBD1. CDR3 size: 18 residues. Losses at the gene ends were 4 bases for V and 0 bases for J; bases not matched to a gene: 7. Germline CDR1 and CDR2: MNHEY and SMNVEV (reference sequence). The chain's CDR3 is CASSSYRGLLSGANVLTF. The CDR3 DNA is TGTGCCAGCAGTTCTTACAGGGGGCTTCTCTCTGGGGCCAACGTCCTGACTTTC.

This clonotype was observed a few times. The chain is built from TRBV7-6 and TRBJ2-4, with D perhaps matching TRBD1 (6 bases). The V end was cut by 1 base, the J end by 6 bases, with 19 bases between. This CDR3 comprises 17 residues. Germline lookup yields CDR1 SGHVS and CDR2 FNYEAQ. The CDR3 reads CASSLDPHGQRGNIQYF. CDR3 nucleotides: TGTGCCAGCAGCTTAGACCCCCACGGACAGAGGGGAAACATTCAGTACTTC.

This chain uses TRBV5-1 with TRBJ1-3, with D unclear. Germline V gives CDR1 SGHRS, CDR2 YFSETQ. The V end was cut by 4 bases, the J end by 0 bases, with 5 bases between. The CDR3 is made up of 13 amino acids. This CDR3 is CASSEASGNTIYF. In DNA form, the CDR3 reads TGCGCCAGCAGCGAAGCCTCTGGAAACACCATATATTTT.

This clonotype was detected a few times. This chain's CDR3 is CSVPDHSGNTIYF. The CDR3 nucleotides read TGCAGCGTTCCGGACCACTCTGGAAACACCATATATTTT. The chain couples TRBV29-1 to TRBJ1-3; D is unclear. The CDR3 loop spans 13 amino acids. Germline-derived CDR1 and CDR2 are SQVTM and ANQGSEA. Trimming cost V 5 bases and J 0 bases, with 8 bases left between them.

V usage is TRBV20-1 and J usage is TRBJ2-3, with TRBD1 identical over 11 bases. Trimming at V came to 4 bases and at J to 9 bases, leaving 9 bases not matched to a gene. Germline-derived CDR1 and CDR2 are DFQATT and SNEGSKA (reference sequence). CDR3 length: 14 residues. This CDR3 is CSATSGTGGDTQYF. CDR3 nucleotide sequence: TGCAGTGCTACATCCGGGACAGGGGGGGACACGCAGTATTTT.

This clonotype was seen a few times. The chain recombines TRBV27 with TRBJ2-1; the match to TRBD2 covers 7 bases. This CDR3 spans 14 amino acids. J lost 5 bases, V lost 6 bases, and 7 bases had no gene match. Germline CDR1 is MNHEY and CDR2 is SMNVEV (reference sequence). The CDR3 nucleotides are TGTGCCAGCAGACGGGGGGTGGGGCACAATGAGCAGTTCTTC. Amino acids: CASRRGVGHNEQFF.

This clonotype appeared a few times. The CDR3 sequence: CASSPDRGFGIQYF. The CDR3 DNA follows: TGTGCCAGCAGCCCCGACAGGGGATTTGGCATTCAGTACTTC. The chain recombines TRBV7-2 with TRBJ2-4, with 8 bases lining up with TRBD1. The CDR3 contains 14 residues. Looked up from germline, CDR1 is SGHTA and CDR2 is FQGNSA. Trimming cost V 5 bases and J 9 bases; bases outside gene matches: 9.